Detailed here is one T cell receptor (beta chain). In the same sample, other DNA sequences code for this CDR3. The data derive from a study of blood T cell repertoires in COVID-19. Background on the study: Acute-phase and convalescent COVID-19 samples originated in the United States, Italy and Spain. The analysed material was cDNA or gDNA that came from T cells, B-cell-depleted T cells, or PBMCs.

In Seattle, patients joined the study during active infection and were tracked longitudinally. V lost 4 bases to trimming and J lost 4 bases, with 13 bases between them. This CDR3 comprises 14 residues. The germline V gene encodes CDR1 MNHEY and CDR2 SMNVEV (reference sequence). Original methodology: Amplification of reference gene primers provided the estimated nucleated cell counts. Clones were read by immunoSEQ multiplex PCR, and TCRdb kept only the in-frame ones, dropping some. V and J calls and clone size come straight from that table; D and trimming were deduced from the DNA. The sample includes about 150,000 clones, around 84% of them seen just once.

The sequence was collected from a woman aged 55-69 years with COVID-19, enrolled during active disease. The chain joins TRBV27 to TRBJ1-2; a weak D match, TRBD1 (6 bases). Sequencing was done on a sample of peripheral blood. The CDR3 bases are TGTGCCAGCAGTTCCCCCGGCAGGGGCTATGGCTACACCTTC. Protein product: CASSSPGRGYGYTF.